This is a list of T cell receptor beta chains from one sample in a study of cytotoxic CD8 clonotypes in ibrutinib-treated CLL. The assay was immunoSEQ multiplex PCR, and TCRdb's table has in-frame clones only and misses some. The table has about 26,000 clones, 65% to 90% seen once. Sample: PBMCs, taken after 24 months of ibrutinib treatment. These receptors originate from a human donor with chronic lymphocytic leukemia. The CDR3 runs from the conserved cysteine through the conserved F or W. A D gene is named only where the DNA matches it firmly. Some rows mark clone size as missing; the rest say once, few, many or name a class of expanded clone.

v_gene,j_gene,d_gene,abundance,CDR3aa,CDR3nt
TRBV2,TRBJ1-5,-,-,CASSRDGGHDQPQHF,TGTGCCAGCAGTCGGGATGGGGGCCACGATCAGCCCCAGCATTTT
TRBV19,TRBJ2-5,-,-,CASSIDGEETQYF,TGTGCCAGTAGTATTGACGGGGAAGAGACCCAGTACTTC
TRBV19,TRBJ1-5,-,-,CASSIGREEDQPQHF,TGTGCCAGTAGTATAGGAAGGGAGGAGGATCAGCCCCAGCATTTT
TRBV7-6,TRBJ2-1,TRBD2,-,CASSLGWSRGALYNEQFF,TGTGCCAGCAGCTTGGGGTGGTCGCGGGGGGCCTTATACAATGAGCAGTTCTTC
TRBV9,TRBJ2-1,-,-,CASSVGETYNEQFF,TGTGCCAGCAGCGTCGGGGAAACCTACAATGAGCAGTTCTTC
TRBV19,TRBJ1-5,-,-,CASSIGAGRIYSNQPQHF,TGTGCCAGTAGTATAGGGGCAGGGCGAATTTATAGCAATCAGCCCCAGCATTTT
TRBV7-2,TRBJ2-2,-,-,CASRYDGRSDNELFF,TGTGCCAGCAGATACGACGGCAGGTCAGATAATGAGCTGTTTTTT
TRBV5-1,TRBJ1-5,TRBD1,-,CASSSPGGDQPQHF,TGCGCCAGCAGCTCTCCAGGGGGCGATCAGCCCCAGCATTTT
TRBV9,TRBJ1-1,-,-,CASSVIPGTTEAFF,TGTGCCAGCAGCGTAATCCCCGGGACGACTGAAGCTTTCTTT
TRBV11-2,TRBJ1-1,-,-,CASSLLGRGNTEAFF,TGTGCCAGCAGCTTACTGGGTAGGGGGAACACTGAAGCTTTCTTT
TRBV6-5,TRBJ2-7,-,-,CASTSDDGVEQYF,TGTGCCAGCACATCAGACGATGGGGTCGAGCAGTACTTC
TRBV7-2,TRBJ2-2,TRBD1,-,CASSLVGTGVFAGELFF,TGTGCCAGCAGCTTAGTCGGGACAGGAGTTTTTGCCGGGGAGCTGTTTTTT
TRBV30,TRBJ1-5,-,-,CAWNRGQNQPQHF,TGTGCCTGGAATCGGGGACAAAATCAGCCCCAGCATTTT
TRBV10-3,TRBJ1-5,TRBD1,-,CAISEGTVSNQPQHF,TGTGCCATCAGTGAGGGGACAGTTAGCAATCAGCCCCAGCATTTT
TRBV13,TRBJ2-7,TRBD2,-,CASSFAGGESYEQYF,TGTGCCAGCAGCTTTGCGGGGGGGGAATCCTACGAGCAGTACTTC
TRBV25-1,TRBJ1-3,-,once,CASSDTGGGNTIYF,TGTGCCAGCAGTGATACGGGAGGGGGAAACACCATATATTTT
TRBV15,TRBJ2-5,-,-,CATSSQTGRAETQYF,TGTGCCACCAGCAGCCAGACAGGGAGGGCAGAGACCCAGTACTTC